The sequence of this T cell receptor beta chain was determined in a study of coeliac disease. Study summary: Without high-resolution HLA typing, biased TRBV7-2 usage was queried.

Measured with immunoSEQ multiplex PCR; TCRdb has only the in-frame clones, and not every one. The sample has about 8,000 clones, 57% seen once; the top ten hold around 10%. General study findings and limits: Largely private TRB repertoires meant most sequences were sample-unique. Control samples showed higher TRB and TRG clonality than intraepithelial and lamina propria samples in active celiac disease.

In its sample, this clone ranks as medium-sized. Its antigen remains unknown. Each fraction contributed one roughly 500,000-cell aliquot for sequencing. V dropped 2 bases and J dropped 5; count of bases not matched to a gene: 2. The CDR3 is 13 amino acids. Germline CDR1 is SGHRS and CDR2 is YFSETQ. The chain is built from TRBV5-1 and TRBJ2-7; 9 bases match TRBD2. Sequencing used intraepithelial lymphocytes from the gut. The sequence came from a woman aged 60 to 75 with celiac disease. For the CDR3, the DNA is TGCGCCAGCAGCTTTAGCGGGAGTAACGAGCAGTACTTC. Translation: CASSFSGSNEQYF.